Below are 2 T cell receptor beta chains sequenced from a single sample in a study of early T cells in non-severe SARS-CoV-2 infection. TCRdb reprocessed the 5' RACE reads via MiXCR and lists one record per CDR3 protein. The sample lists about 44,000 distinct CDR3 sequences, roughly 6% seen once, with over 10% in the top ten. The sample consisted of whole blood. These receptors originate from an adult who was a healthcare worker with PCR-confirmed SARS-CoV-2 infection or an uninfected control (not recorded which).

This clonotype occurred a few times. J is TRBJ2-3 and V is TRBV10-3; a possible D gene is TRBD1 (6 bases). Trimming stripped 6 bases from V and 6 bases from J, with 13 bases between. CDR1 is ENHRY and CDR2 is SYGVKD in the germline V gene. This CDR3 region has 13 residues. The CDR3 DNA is TGTGCCATCAGGAGCAGGGGATTTGATACGCAGTATTTT. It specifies CAIRSRGFDTQYF.

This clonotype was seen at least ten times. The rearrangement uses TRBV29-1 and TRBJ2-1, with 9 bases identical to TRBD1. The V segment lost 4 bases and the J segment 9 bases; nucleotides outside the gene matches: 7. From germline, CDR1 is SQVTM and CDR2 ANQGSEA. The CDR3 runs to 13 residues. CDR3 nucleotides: TGCAGCGTTGTCGGGACAGGGACTTCTGAGCAGTTCTTC. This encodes CSVVGTGTSEQFF.